This T cell receptor beta chain comes out of a study of T cell changes during pregnancy in multiple sclerosis. From germline, CDR1 is ENHRY and CDR2 SYGVKD. Deletions cut 0 bases from V and 1 base from J, with 15 bases between. The CDR3 extends over 17 amino acids. Sequencing used immunoSEQ multiplex PCR; TCRdb keeps in-frame clones, though not all of them. Among just under 100,000 clones listed, around 93% were seen once. This chain connects TRBV10-3 to TRBJ1-1, with D perhaps matching TRBD1 (5 bases). The source material was peripheral blood, sampled after pregnancy. The receptor was derived from a female donor with multiple sclerosis, enrolled in a pregnancy study. The DNA of the CDR3 is TGTGCCATCAGTGAGTCGAACATGAGAGGACAGAACACTGAAGCTTTCTTT. Its translation is CAISESNMRGQNTEAFF.